What follows is one T cell receptor beta chain and its context. CDR3 length: 14 amino acids. V was clipped by 3 bases and J by 4 bases, with 11 bases between them. The germline V gene has CDR1 MNHNS and CDR2 SASEGT. This entry comes from a study of shared T cell receptors in the human thymus. Using immunoSEQ multiplex PCR, the repertoire was profiled, and TCRdb retains in-frame clones only, with some absent. The sample lists approximately 580,000 clones, around three quarters occurring once. This same sample was also part of a study on human thymus T cells. As reported in that work: Corrective cardiac surgery supplied the resected thymus tissue.

Sample: thymocytes. This TCR was sampled from a boy younger than two with a congenital heart defect. V usage is TRBV6-1 and J usage is TRBJ2-3; possibly TRBD2 for D (5 bases). CDR3 residues: CASSERERPDTQYF. The CDR3, as DNA: TGTGCCAGCAGTGAGAGGGAACGACCAGATACGCAGTATTTT.